One and the same sample provided the 15 T cell receptor beta chains below, sequenced in a study of T-cell memory formation after mild COVID-19. TCRdb used MiXCR to reprocess the 5' RACE reads, holding one entry per CDR3 protein. The data contain hundreds of thousands of distinct CDR3 sequences, approximately 19% of them seen just once; the ten biggest clones take up 20% to 25%. The source material was PBMCs or a T cell subset sorted from them (not recorded which). These receptors were collected from a man younger than 35 who had mild COVID-19 (a few samples of this study predate the infection). Cell type and time point are not known.

The chain joins TRBV7-2 to TRBJ1-2; D possibly corresponds to TRBD1 (5 bases). Germline assignment: CDR1 SGHTA and CDR2 FQGNSA. V dropped 0 bases and J dropped 3 bases, with 14 bases sitting between them. This CDR3 has 16 residues. DNA of the CDR3: TGTGCCAGCAGCTTAGCCTCGGCGGAGGGGTACTATGGCTACACCTTC. It codes for CASSLASAEGYYGYTF.

The chain carries TRBV30 and TRBJ1-5, with 7 positions matching TRBD1. CDR3 size: 15 residues. V was clipped by 1 base and J by 1 base; unmatched bases: 4. The germline V gene has CDR1 GTSNPN and CDR2 SVGIG (reference sequence). The chain's CDR3 is CAWSGGTESNQPQHF. In DNA form, the CDR3 reads TGTGCCTGGAGTGGGGGGACAGAGAGCAATCAGCCCCAGCATTTT.

In this sample, this clonotype turned up a few times. The chain is built from TRBV6-5 and TRBJ1-5; D perhaps matches TRBD1 (5 bases). Trimming left V 0 bases short and J 2 bases short, with 11 bases between. The CDR3 runs to 16 residues. From germline, CDR1 is MNHEY and CDR2 SVGAGI. CDR3 loop: CASSYSRVGGNQPQHF. CDR3 sequence (DNA): TGTGCCAGCAGTTACTCGAGAGTGGGGGGCAATCAGCCCCAGCATTTT.

The chain combines TRBV20-1 with TRBJ2-7, with D possibly being TRBD1 (5 bases). There are 12 residues in the CDR3. The V end was cut by 3 bases, the J end by 3 bases, with 9 bases between. Germline loops: CDR1 DFQATT, CDR2 SNEGSKA (reference sequence). The CDR3 loop reads CSARIRGYEQYV. In nucleotides, the CDR3 is TGCAGTGCTAGGATTAGGGGCTACGAGCAGTACGTC.

This sequence joins TRBV5-4 and TRBJ2-6, with D possibly called TRBD1 or TRBD2 (6 bases each). The CDR3 runs 16 residues. V was pared by 1 base and J by 1 base, with 9 bases between. Germline V gene sequence: CDR1 SGHNT, CDR2 YYREEE (reference sequence). The CDR3 DNA sequence: TGTGCCAGCAGCTTGAAGGGGGGTTCTGGGGCCAACGTCCTGACTTTC. Encoded protein: CASSLKGGSGANVLTF.

This clonotype was seen a handful of times. The V and J genes are TRBV7-9 and TRBJ2-7; TRBD1 is a possible D gene (6 bases). V lost 4 bases, J lost 2 bases, and 12 bases lay in between. CDR1 and CDR2 from the germline V gene are SEHNR and FQNEAQ (reference sequence). This CDR3 region has 14 residues. Here the CDR3 reads CASSSFRGAYEQYF. In DNA form, the CDR3 reads TGTGCCAGCAGCTCCTTCAGGGGCGCCTACGAGCAGTACTTC.

The chain combines TRBV6-5 with TRBJ1-1; no firm D call. Germline assignment: CDR1 MNHEY and CDR2 SVGAGI. V shed 2 bases and J shed 5 bases, with 6 bases lying between them. There are 12 residues in the CDR3. The CDR3 DNA reads TGTGCCAGCAGTTACAGGTCTACTGAAGCTTTCTTT. It is translated as CASSYRSTEAFF.

This clonotype was recorded many times. This chain links TRBV9 with TRBJ2-7, with D maybe TRBD1 (5 bases). There are 12 residues in the CDR3. CDR1 and CDR2 from the germline V gene are SGDLS and YYNGEE. V was pared by 0 bases and J by 7 bases, with 8 bases between. CDR3 residues: CASSVGAGEQYF. CDR3 nucleotides: TGTGCCAGCAGCGTAGGGGCAGGGGAGCAGTACTTC.

The genes are TRBV28 and TRBJ2-3, with D possibly TRBD1 on 6 matching bases. Germline-derived CDR1 and CDR2 are MDHEN and SYDVKM. The V end was cut by 3 bases, the J end by 8 bases, with 9 bases between. The CDR3 sequence is 12 residues long. CDR3 DNA: TGTGCCAGCAGTTTGAGGGACATTACGCAGTATTTT. Its translation: CASSLRDITQYF.

This clonotype appeared many times. The chain has TRBV25-1 and TRBJ2-3; 9 bases align to TRBD2. CDR3 length: 15 residues. Trimming took 7 bases from V and 1 from J; bases not matched to a gene: 6. Germline V gene sequence: CDR1 MGHDK, CDR2 SYGVNS. For the CDR3, the DNA is TGTGCCAGCACCCCAAAGCGGGGGGGCACAGATACGCAGTATTTT. Encoded protein: CASTPKRGGTDTQYF.

This chain uses TRBV7-3 with TRBJ2-1; D is tentatively TRBD1 or TRBD2 (5 bases each). V shed 2 bases and J shed 5 bases, with 13 bases lying between them. The CDR3 contains 15 residues. CDR1 is SGHTA and CDR2 is FQGTGA in the germline V gene. CDR3 DNA: TGTGCCAGCAGCTTATTTTGGGACCCTAACAATGAGCAGTTCTTC. Translating gives CASSLFWDPNNEQFF.

The CDR3 DNA reads TGTGCCAGCAGCCAAGTACTCTATCCCCATGAGCAGTTCTTC. Translation: CASSQVLYPHEQFF. The rearrangement links TRBV4-2 to TRBJ2-1; D gene uncertain. The length of the CDR3 is 14 residues. The germline V gene encodes CDR1 LGHNA and CDR2 YNFKEQ. The V end was cut by 1 base, the J end by 8 bases, with 12 bases between.

This clonotype was picked up many times. V usage is TRBV6-5 and J usage is TRBJ1-2; D remains ambiguous. CDR1 is MNHEY, CDR2 SVGAGI, per germline. Trimming pared 2 bases from V and 4 bases from J, leaving 17 bases between. The CDR3 extends over 16 amino acids. As DNA, the CDR3 is TGTGCCAGCAGTTACCTTCGGGGAGAGGCCCCCTATGGCTACACCTTC. It yields the protein CASSYLRGEAPYGYTF.

This clonotype came up a few times. The chain uses TRBV20-1 and TRBJ2-3; possibly TRBD2 for D (5 bases). The CDR3 covers 13 residues. CDR1 is DFQATT and CDR2 is SNEGSKA in the germline V gene (reference sequence). V lost 3 bases, J lost 2 bases, and 9 bases lay in between. The CDR3 protein is CSASEGSTDTQYF. Written as DNA, the CDR3 is TGCAGTGCTAGTGAGGGATCCACAGATACGCAGTATTTT.

This clonotype occurred many times. V and J are TRBV19 and TRBJ1-1, with TRBD1 identical over 7 bases. The CDR3 length is 14 residues. Germline CDR1 LNHDA, CDR2 SQIVND (reference sequence). The J segment lost 3 bases and the V segment lost 6 bases, leaving 7 bases of the junction unmatched. CDR3 sequence: CASSSTGSYTEAFF. The DNA of the CDR3 is TGTGCCAGTAGCTCGACAGGGTCGTACACTGAAGCTTTCTTT.